Shown below are 3 T cell receptor beta chains from a single sample sequenced in a study of sequential checkpoint blockade in melanoma. Generated by immunoSEQ multiplex PCR, the TCRdb table keeps only in-frame clones and is missing some. This table has around 5,000 clones, about 30% appearing once. Treatment noted: randomized to nivolumab then ipilimumab (arm A) or the reverse (arm B). This sample comprised tumor tissue (inferred from file names), obtained from a patient given nivolumab and ipilimumab in sequence. The receptor source for this set is a human donor with melanoma.

The V gene is TRBV5-1, the J gene TRBJ1-2, with TRBD1 matching 9 bases. The J segment lost 0 bases and the V segment lost 7 bases, leaving 10 bases of the junction unmatched. The germline CDR1 and CDR2 sequences are SGHRS and YFSETQ. The CDR3 is 16 amino acids. The CDR3 here is CASPTGGLLPNYGYTF. CDR3 nucleotide sequence: TGCGCCAGCCCGACAGGGGGGCTCCTTCCTAACTATGGCTACACCTTC.

The chain recombines TRBV7-1 with TRBJ2-3; D is uncertain. TRBV7-1 is recorded as an ORF, its role being uncertain. The CDR3 has 13 amino acids. Trimming shortened V by 3 bases and J by 0 bases, and 4 bases separated the two germline ends. CDR3 DNA: TGTGCCAGCAGCTCCCCTAGCACAGATACGCAGTATTTT. It encodes CASSSPSTDTQYF.

The V gene is TRBV6-8, the J gene TRBJ1-5; unclear D gene. Per the germline V gene, CDR1 is MNHGY and CDR2 is SAAAGT. The CDR3 has 13 residues. The V end lost 2 bases, the J end lost 6 bases, and 8 bases lay between the germline ends. CDR3 bases: TGTGCCAGCAGTTACGACGGTTTTCAGCCCCAGCATTTT. Protein: CASSYDGFQPQHF.